This entry concerns a single T cell receptor (beta chain). This entry is derived from a study of blood T cell repertoires in COVID-19. The CDR3 contains 16 residues. Germline V gives CDR1 SGDLS, CDR2 YYNGEE. The trim removed 5 bases at V and 0 bases at J, leaving 6 bases unmatched. Original processing notes: Reference gene primer amplification gave nucleated cell count estimates. Method: immunoSEQ multiplex PCR; TCRdb's copy keeps in-frame clones and lacks some. V, J and clone size were drawn from that table, and D and trimming were deduced from the DNA. Among 60,000 to 75,000 clones listed, around 74% were seen once.

The clonotype comes from a woman aged 50 to 65 with active or convalescent COVID-19. The chain joins TRBV9 to TRBJ1-3; 9 nucleotides align to TRBD1. Sequenced input: peripheral blood. For the CDR3, the DNA is TGTGCCAGCAGTTTCGGGACAGGGTACTCTGGAAACACCATATATTTT. Translating it yields CASSFGTGYSGNTIYF.